This T cell receptor (beta chain) derives from a study of CD8 T cells in ankylosing spondylitis. Germline V lookup: CDR1 SGHVS, CDR2 FNYEAQ. This CDR3 is 14 amino acids long. Trimming stripped 0 bases from V and 3 bases from J, with 8 bases between. Ten or more counts support this clonotype. What it binds is unknown. Whole-study findings and limits: Apparently characteristic of ankylosing spondylitis blood was a TCR beta motif (about eight highly homologous variants).

TCRdb reprocessed the 5' RACE reads via MiXCR and lists one record per CDR3 protein. The sample consists of about 510,000 distinct CDR3 sequences, approximately 5% of them appearing once. The sequence came from a male donor with ankylosing spondylitis. This chain links TRBV7-6 with TRBJ1-2; maybe TRBD1 (6 bases). The sample was blood, either unsorted or a sorted T cell fraction (not recorded which). CDR3 region: CASSLAQGYYGYTF. Here the CDR3 DNA reads TGTGCCAGCAGCTTAGCTCAGGGGTACTATGGCTACACCTTC.